The source of this TCR beta chain is a study of molecular identifiers for immune sequencing clone quantification. Study-wide results and caveats: With a barcode shared among identical TCR molecules, highly expanded clone sizes could be underestimated. In naive cells, clones above 20 RNA copies held under 1% of molecules, whereas in effector cells they held over 97%.

TCRdb re-derived calls from the PCR reads in MiXCR, one entry per CDR3 protein. The data show 50,000 to 65,000 distinct CDR3 sequences, with approximately 26% seen just once and 1.5% to 2% held by the top ten. Sorted naive CD8 T cells, roughly 19,000 to 1,100,000, were sequenced from 10%, 30% or 50% RNA. Sorting defined naive CD8 T cells as CD8+CD4-CCR7+CD45RA+. This CDR3 comprises 13 residues. Trimming left V 0 bases short and J 3 bases short, with 7 bases between. CDR1 and CDR2 (germline): SGHRS, YFSETQ. This clonotype was found many times. Its antigen is unknown. The specimen sequenced was naive CD8+ T cells from blood, with Jurkat cell RNA spiked in. Subset reported: FACS-sorted CD8+CD4-CCR7+CD45RA+ naive T cells. The clonotype was recovered from a human donor in good health. Some libraries in this study had Jurkat cell RNA spiked in. The chain joins TRBV5-1 to TRBJ2-7, with a possible D match to TRBD1 (6 bases). The CDR3 sequence is CASSLVQGYEQYF. CDR3 bases: TGCGCCAGCAGCTTGGTACAGGGCTACGAGCAGTACTTC.